This T cell receptor beta chain was documented in a study of tumor T cells in aggressive B-cell lymphoma. The method was immunoSEQ multiplex PCR; TCRdb's version includes in-frame clones alone and lacks a portion of them. Here the sample spans roughly 2,000 clones, approximately 86% being singletons. The CDR3 spans 15 residues. The V end was cut by 2 bases, the J end by 0 bases, with 8 bases between. Germline V gene sequence: CDR1 SGHRS, CDR2 YFSETQ. The chain carries TRBV5-1 and TRBJ1-4; D gene ambiguous. The sequence derives from an adult with diffuse large B cell lymphoma. Sequenced sample: tumor tissue. The CDR3 protein is CASSLFTATNEKLFF. The CDR3 DNA reads TGCGCCAGCAGCTTATTCACTGCAACTAATGAAAAACTGTTTTTT.